This T cell receptor beta chain is drawn from a study of T cells in Graves' hyperthyroidism and ophthalmopathy. Amplification targeted TCR beta CDR3 regions from RNA transcripts. The TCR CDR3 was amplified in a first-round RT-PCR using the HTBI primer set. TCRdb reanalysed the multiplex PCR reads using MiXCR and keeps one entry per CDR3 protein. Altogether hundreds of thousands of distinct CDR3 sequences are present, 14% to 15% being singletons, with the ten largest covering around 14%. Germline lookup yields CDR1 MNHEY and CDR2 SMNVEV (reference sequence). Trimming removed 6 bases from V and 4 bases from J, with 21 bases in between. This CDR3 comprises 17 residues. This clonotype showed up many times. Antigen: not known. General study findings and limits: Most clonotypes expanded in the thyroid (above 0.001) were also present in blood.

The receptor was isolated from a man younger than 35 with Graves' ophthalmopathy. The genes are TRBV27 and TRBJ2-2, with unresolved D. Sequenced input: blood. This chain's CDR3 is CASRPRATIVGTGELFF. Here the CDR3 DNA reads TGTGCCAGCAGGCCCCGGGCAACAATAGTCGGCACCGGGGAGCTGTTTTTT.